One and the same sample provided the 30 T cell receptor beta chains below, sequenced in a study of blood T cell repertoires in COVID-19. Profiled with immunoSEQ multiplex PCR; TCRdb holds only in-frame clones, not every one. Of about 180,000 clones in the sample, roughly 86% were seen once. Sequencing was performed on peripheral blood. The receptors stem from a woman aged 50 to 65 with acute or convalescent COVID-19.

The V gene is TRBV16, the J gene TRBJ2-7; D unresolved. Germline V gives CDR1 KGHSY, CDR2 FQNENV. This CDR3 has 12 amino acids. V was trimmed by 2 bases and J by 3 bases, leaving 5 bases between them. The CDR3 DNA reads as TGTGCCAGCAGCCAAGTCAGCTACGAGCAGTACTTC. This codes for CASSQVSYEQYF.

The J gene is TRBJ2-3, the V gene TRBV3-1 (or the pseudogene TRBV3-2), with 13 bases that match TRBD2. Germline V gene data show CDR1 as LGHDT and CDR2 as YNNKEL (reference sequence). The length of the CDR3 is 19 residues. Trimming removed 3 bases from V and 3 bases from J; junction bases left unmatched: 12. This CDR3 is CASSQGPLAGGTRTDTQYF. The CDR3 bases are TGTGCCAGCAGCCAGGGCCCACTAGCGGGGGGGACTAGAACAGATACGCAGTATTTT.

The CDR3 loop reads CASSPTGNTEAFF. CDR3 nucleotides: TGTGCCAGCAGCCCTACAGGGAATACTGAAGCTTTCTTT. The chain couples TRBV9 to TRBJ1-1; D is possibly TRBD1 (6 bases). Trimming took off 4 bases at V and 5 bases at J, with 12 bases between the two ends. The CDR3 is 13 amino acids. CDR1 is SGDLS, CDR2 YYNGEE, per germline.

The J gene is TRBJ1-1, the V gene TRBV11-2, with D possibly matching TRBD1 (6 bases). Per germline, CDR1 SGHAT and CDR2 FQNNGV. Trimming pared 3 bases from V and 4 bases from J, leaving 9 bases between. This CDR3 region has 13 residues. The CDR3 sequence is CASSFKGGTEAFF. The CDR3 nucleotides read TGTGCCAGCAGCTTTAAAGGGGGCACTGAAGCTTTCTTT.

This sequence joins TRBV6-1 and TRBJ1-2; the D is unclear. This CDR3 is built from 14 residues. The germline V gene has CDR1 MNHNS and CDR2 SASEGT. V lost 0 bases to trimming and J lost 3 bases, with 8 bases between them. CDR3 loop: CASSEALGYYGYTF. DNA for the CDR3: TGTGCCAGCAGTGAAGCCCTGGGCTACTATGGCTACACCTTC.

This clone was detected only once. The chain is built from TRBV5-3 and TRBJ2-7; maybe TRBD2 (5 bases). TRBV5-3 is placed among ORFs of uncertain function. V was pared by 4 bases and J by 4 bases, with 15 bases between. This CDR3 has 14 residues. This CDR3 is CARSPRESQYEQYF. As DNA, the CDR3 is TGTGCCAGAAGCCCTAGGGAGTCACAGTACGAGCAGTACTTC.

For this clone: Other nucleotide sequences in the sample specify the same CDR3. The rearrangement uses TRBV27 and TRBJ1-1, with a weak D call TRBD1 (5 bases). The V gene lost 2 bases and the J gene lost 1 base, with 5 bases spanning the gap. Per germline, CDR1 MNHEY and CDR2 SMNVEV (reference sequence). CDR3 size: 13 residues. The DNA for the CDR3 is TGTGCCAGCAGTTTAGGGGCGAACACTGAAGCTTTCTTT. Encoded protein: CASSLGANTEAFF.

This chain connects TRBV19 to TRBJ1-1; 7 bases line up with TRBD1. V lost 6 bases to trimming and J lost 1 base; unmatched junction nucleotides: 8. Germline V lookup: CDR1 LNHDA, CDR2 SQIVND (reference sequence). The CDR3 sequence is 15 residues long. The CDR3 sequence is CASRNSGTENTEAFF. For the CDR3, the DNA is TGTGCCAGTAGGAACTCCGGGACAGAGAACACTGAAGCTTTCTTT.

J is TRBJ1-5 and V is TRBV19; TRBD1 matches at 7 bases. This CDR3 region has 16 residues. CDR1 is LNHDA and CDR2 is SQIVND in the germline V gene (reference sequence). Trimming removed 3 bases from V and 6 bases from J; junction bases left unmatched: 11. The CDR3 spells CASSMRHDRVGQPQHF. CDR3 DNA: TGTGCCAGTAGTATGCGACACGACAGGGTCGGTCAGCCCCAGCATTTT.

The chain couples TRBV9 to TRBJ2-5, with a tentative D call TRBD2 (5 bases). Trimming removed 4 bases at V and 5 bases at J, with 18 bases between. Germline-derived CDR1 and CDR2 are SGDLS and YYNGEE. This CDR3 is built from 15 residues. The CDR3 loop is CASSPRLGVGETQYF. In DNA, the CDR3 is TGTGCCAGCAGCCCCCGACTGGGAGTCGGGGAGACCCAGTACTTC.

V is TRBV5-6 and J is TRBJ2-4; 8 bases agree with TRBD2. The junction had 8 bases not matched to a gene; V was cut back by 4 bases and J by 2 bases. The CDR3 is 16 amino acids. Germline V gene lookup returns CDR1 SGHDT and CDR2 YYEEEE. The CDR3 region is CASSPRTSLTKNIQYF. DNA of the CDR3: TGTGCCAGCAGCCCGAGGACTAGCCTAACCAAAAACATTCAGTACTTC. Full variable domain (outside the CDR3, taken from reference TRBV5-6 and TRBJ2-4): DAGVTQSPTHLIKTRGQQVTLRCSPKSGHDTVSWYQQALGQGPQFIFQYYEEEERQRGNFPDRFSGHQFPNYSSELNVNALLLGDSALYLCASSPRTSLTKNIQYFGAGTRLSVL.

The gene calls are TRBV5-4 and TRBJ1-1; TRBD1 aligns across 9 bases. CDR1 and CDR2 (germline): SGHNT, YYREEE (reference sequence). Trimming at V came to 4 bases and at J to 5 bases, leaving 9 bases not matched to a gene. The CDR3 totals 15 residues. The CDR3 DNA sequence: TGTGCCAGCAGCGAGTACAGGGGGCCGGGTACTGAAGCTTTCTTT. It codes for CASSEYRGPGTEAFF.

The V call is TRBV9, the J call TRBJ1-2; the match to TRBD1 covers 10 bases. CDR1 and CDR2 (germline): SGDLS, YYNGEE. The CDR3 has 15 residues. Unmatched junction bases numbered 6, after V lost 4 bases and J lost 3 bases. CDR3 in amino acids: CASSTRTGGDYGYTF. In nucleotides, the CDR3 is TGTGCCAGCAGCACCCGGACAGGGGGGGACTATGGCTACACCTTC.

The chain uses TRBV6-1 and TRBJ1-2, with a weak D call TRBD1 (5 bases). CDR1 and CDR2 from the germline V gene are MNHNS and SASEGT. The CDR3 has 13 amino acids. Trimming removed 1 base at V and 9 bases at J, with 12 bases between. This CDR3 is CASSEGGDRSYTF. The CDR3 nucleotides read TGTGCCAGCAGTGAAGGCGGCGACAGAAGCTACACCTTC.

This rearrangement joins TRBV19 to TRBJ1-1, with a weak D call TRBD1 (5 bases). The CDR3 extends over 15 amino acids. Germline lookup yields CDR1 LNHDA and CDR2 SQIVND (reference sequence). Trimming cost V 5 bases and J 0 bases, with 13 bases left between them. This CDR3 reads CASSLGQLMNTEAFF. As DNA, the CDR3 is TGTGCCAGTAGTCTGGGGCAGCTTATGAACACTGAAGCTTTCTTT.

J is TRBJ1-2 and V is TRBV5-5; D might be TRBD1 (5 bases). Trimming pared 3 bases from V and 2 bases from J, leaving 14 bases between. Germline V gene lookup returns CDR1 SGHKS and CDR2 YYEKEE (reference sequence). CDR3 length: 15 residues. CDR3 region: CASSSPREGNYGYTF. DNA for the CDR3: TGTGCCAGCAGCTCCCCCAGGGAAGGAAACTATGGCTACACCTTC.

V usage is TRBV10-2 and J usage is TRBJ2-7; 8 nucleotides agree with TRBD2. Germline values: CDR1 WSHSY, CDR2 SAAADI. The CDR3 totals 17 residues. V dropped 0 bases and J dropped 2; count of bases not matched to a gene: 9. The CDR3 DNA follows: TGCGCCAGCAGTGAGTCGAAGAGGACTAGCTTCCCCTACGAGCAGTACTTC. Translated, it gives CASSESKRTSFPYEQYF.

The J gene is TRBJ2-3, the V gene TRBV7-8; D uncertain. V lost 4 bases and J lost 2, with 13 bases in between. The CDR3 is made up of 15 amino acids. Per germline, CDR1 SGHVS and CDR2 FQNEAQ. DNA of the CDR3: TGTGCCAGCAGCTCACACGTCGATATCACAGATACGCAGTATTTT. Its translation is CASSSHVDITDTQYF.

This chain connects TRBV19 to TRBJ1-2; no clear D. Germline V gene data show CDR1 as LNHDA and CDR2 as SQIVND (reference sequence). This CDR3 spans 13 amino acids. Trimming removed 3 bases from V and 2 bases from J, with 7 bases in between. The CDR3 spells CASSMLANYGYTF. DNA for the CDR3: TGTGCCAGTAGTATGTTGGCAAACTATGGCTACACCTTC.

The chain uses TRBV5-1 and TRBJ2-1, with D maybe TRBD2 (6 bases). Germline V lookup: CDR1 SGHRS, CDR2 YFSETQ. This CDR3 region has 15 residues. V was shortened by 4 bases and J by 9 bases, with 20 bases between the two germline ends. The CDR3 nucleotides read TGCGCCAGCAGCCCGACCGCGGGGTCCGGAGGTGAGCAGTTCTTC. The encoded protein is CASSPTAGSGGEQFF. Looking up the rest from reference TRBV5-1 and TRBJ2-1 gives the full variable domain: KAGVTQTPRYLIKTRGQQVTLSCSPISGHRSVSWYQQTPGQGLQFLFEYFSETQRNKGNFPGRFSGRQFSNSRSEMNVSTLELGDSALYLCASSPTAGSGGEQFFGPGTRLTVL.

This clone was recorded only once. This sequence joins TRBV7-8 and TRBJ1-2; D gene unclear. CDR3 length equals 13 residues. Germline CDR1 is SGHVS and CDR2 is FQNEAQ. V was shortened by 1 base and J by 8 bases, with 11 bases between the two germline ends. CDR3 loop: CASSLGASGGYTF. CDR3 nucleotide sequence: TGTGCCAGCAGCTTAGGCGCCTCGGGGGGCTACACCTTC.

The chain uses TRBV5-1 and TRBJ2-3; 11 bases match TRBD2. The CDR3 runs 18 residues. Germline-derived CDR1 and CDR2 are SGHRS and YFSETQ. After removal of 4 bases from V and 0 bases from J, the junction contained 10 bases not matched to a gene. CDR3 sequence (DNA): TGCGCCAGCAGCCAGATCGGACTAGCGGGCCTAAGCACAGATACGCAGTATTTT. It translates to CASSQIGLAGLSTDTQYF.

The chain links TRBV18 to TRBJ1-1; 11 bases fit TRBD1. CDR1 KGHSH and CDR2 LQKENI come from the germline V gene. The CDR3 has 15 residues. V shed 3 bases and J 3 bases; nucleotides not matched to a gene: 3. Here the CDR3 reads CASSPGTGGDTEAFF. The CDR3 DNA follows: TGTGCCAGCTCACCGGGGACAGGGGGAGACACTGAAGCTTTCTTT.

CDR3 protein: CASSLGQEVGEAFF. CDR3 nucleotide sequence: TGTGCCAGCAGTTTGGGGCAAGAGGTTGGGGAAGCTTTCTTT. This sequence joins TRBV28 and TRBJ1-1; TRBD1 is a possible D gene (5 bases). The CDR3 consists of 14 residues. V was shortened by 3 bases and J by 8 bases, with 16 bases between the two germline ends. Germline CDR1 MDHEN, CDR2 SYDVKM.

V gene TRBV6-1 combines with J gene TRBJ1-1; tentative D call: TRBD1 (6 bases). The CDR3 consists of 13 residues. Between the trimmed V and J ends, which lost 11 bases and 4 bases, there was a span of 17 bases. CDR1 is MNHNS and CDR2 is SASEGT in the germline V gene. The CDR3 DNA is TGTGCCGCCAACAGGGAGGGAGTCACTGAAGCTTTCTTT. Translated: CAANREGVTEAFF.

The V and J genes are TRBV4-3 and TRBJ2-3, with 13 bases identical to TRBD2. The CDR3 totals 16 residues. V lost 0 bases, J lost 6 bases, and 3 bases stayed unmatched. Germline assignment: CDR1 LGHNA and CDR2 YSLEER. This CDR3 reads CASSQELAGGSDTQYF. CDR3 DNA sequence: TGCGCCAGCAGCCAAGAACTAGCGGGAGGGTCGGATACGCAGTATTTT.

The sample holds one count of this clone. J is TRBJ2-2 and V is TRBV6-5; 8 nucleotides align to TRBD1. Germline V gene lookup returns CDR1 MNHEY and CDR2 SVGAGI. The CDR3 is made up of 15 amino acids. V lost 4 bases to trimming and J lost 3 bases; unmatched junction nucleotides: 4. The CDR3 nucleotides are TGTGCCAGCAGTTTCGGACAGGGCTACACCGGGGAGCTGTTTTTT. Translating it yields CASSFGQGYTGELFF.

The CDR3 loop is CASSTGQQIYNSPLHF. DNA of the CDR3: TGTGCCAGTAGTACGGGACAACAGATTTATAATTCACCCCTCCACTTT. The V call is TRBV19, the J call TRBJ1-6; D may be TRBD1 (6 bases). This CDR3 is built from 16 residues. CDR1 is LNHDA, CDR2 SQIVND, per germline (reference sequence). V was shortened by 4 bases and J by 4 bases, with 14 bases between the two germline ends.

The chain links TRBV10-3 to TRBJ2-7; 8 bases line up with TRBD2. CDR1 is ENHRY, CDR2 SYGVKD, per germline. The CDR3 is 15 residues long. Losses at the gene ends were 5 bases for V and 0 bases for J; bases not matched to a gene: 6. This chain's CDR3 is CAISPTSESSYEQYF. As DNA, the CDR3 is TGTGCCATCAGTCCGACTAGCGAATCCTCCTACGAGCAGTACTTC.

The chain recombines TRBV9 with TRBJ1-6; D remains unclear. Deletions cut 4 bases from V and 8 bases from J, with 13 bases between. The CDR3 runs 14 residues. The germline V gene encodes CDR1 SGDLS and CDR2 YYNGEE. CDR3 sequence: CASSLTPRDSPLHF. As DNA, the CDR3 is TGTGCCAGCAGCCTCACCCCGCGGGATTCACCCCTCCACTTT. Drawing the rest from reference TRBV9 and TRBJ1-6, the complete variable domain is DSGVTQTPKHLITATGQRVTLRCSPRSGDLSVYWYQQSLDQGLQFLIQYYNGEERAKGNILERFSAQQFPDLHSELNLSSLELGDSALYFCASSLTPRDSPLHFGNGTRLTVT.